The rows below give T cell receptor beta chains drawn from one sample of a study of immune characterization of retroperitoneal liposarcoma. TCRdb re-analysed the PCR reads in MiXCR, keeping a single row per CDR3 protein. The table has 8,500 to 11,000 distinct CDR3 sequences, 25% to 30% seen once. Sample: tumor tissue. The receptors were gathered from a female donor with retroperitoneal liposarcoma. CDR3s include the opening cysteine and the closing phenylalanine or tryptophan. Fields, in order: J gene, D gene, V gene, clone size, CDR3 DNA, CDR3 protein. The D gene is left open where the match is weak. Expanded clones are given a class, and other clones once, few, many or no size at all.

TRBJ2-7 | . | TRBV7-2 | large | TGTGCCAGCAGCTTCTTCCGGACAGACTCCTACGAGCAGTACTTC | CASSFFRTDSYEQYF
TRBJ2-3 | . | TRBV24-1 | . | TGTGCCACCAGTGAGCCCCATCGAGATACGCAGTATTTT | CATSEPHRDTQYF
TRBJ2-1 | . | TRBV27 | once | TGTACCAGCAGCAACAGGGGAGGAGAGCAGTTCTTC | CTSSNRGGEQFF
TRBJ2-5 | TRBD2 | TRBV6-1 | few | TGTGCCAGCAGTCGTAGCGGGGGGGAACAAGAGACCCAGTACTTC | CASSRSGGEQETQYF
TRBJ2-7 | . | TRBV14 | few | TGTGCCAGCAGCCAACGAGAGGTTTCCTACGAGCAGTACTTC | CASSQREVSYEQYF
TRBJ2-7 | . | TRBV6-1 | medium-sized | TGTGCCGCCAGCCATTTCTACGAGCAGTACTTC | CAASHFYEQYF
TRBJ2-7 | . | TRBV5-3 | once | TGTGTCAGAAGCTTTTTCGGATCCGGGTACAATGAGCAGTACTTC | CVRSFFGSGYNEQYF
TRBJ2-1 | . | TRBV6-1 | many | TGTGCCAGCAGACAGGGCTCCTACGAGCAGTTCTTC | CASRQGSYEQFF
TRBJ2-6 | . | TRBV6-1 | many | TGTGCCAGCAGTTTCCAGGGGACTGGGGCCAACGTCCTGACTTTC | CASSFQGTGANVLTF
TRBJ1-1 | . | TRBV6-2/TRBV6-3 | few | TGTGCCAGCAGTTACACTACAGCCACTGAAGCTTTCTTT | CASSYTTATEAFF
TRBJ2-5 | TRBD1 | TRBV6-6 | . | TGTGCCAGCAGTTACCGCCCGACAGGGACAAATGAGCAGTACTTC | CASSYRPTGTNEQYF
TRBJ2-1 | . | TRBV7-8 | medium-sized | TGTGCCAGCAGCTTAGGGGCAGGTATCCACGAGCAGTTCTTC | CASSLGAGIHEQFF
TRBJ2-4 | TRBD1 | TRBV7-9 | few | TGTGCCAGCAGCCCCCACGCAGGACAGGGAGCCAAAAACATTCAGTACTTC | CASSPHAGQGAKNIQYF
TRBJ2-5 | . | TRBV12-3/TRBV12-4 | . | TGTGCCAGCAGTTTTGGGGGAACTATCCAAGAGACCCAGTACTTC | CASSFGGTIQETQYF
TRBJ2-5 | TRBD2 | TRBV12-3/TRBV12-4 | . | TGTGCCAGCAGTTTCTATCGTCGGGAGGGTCACAATGAGCAGTACTTC | CASSFYRREGHNEQYF
TRBJ2-7 | TRBD2 | TRBV6-1 | medium-sized | TGTGCCAGCAGTATCGGGACTAGCGGGAGCCGGGCCTACGAGCAGTACTTC | CASSIGTSGSRAYEQYF
TRBJ2-5 | . | TRBV6-1 | . | TGTGCCAACAGTGAAGGGGTCCAAGAGACCCAGTACTTC | CANSEGVQETQYF
TRBJ2-1 | . | TRBV12-3/TRBV12-4 | many | TGTGCCAGCAGTTTAGAGGGGGTTGAGCAGTTCTTC | CASSLEGVEQFF
TRBJ1-2 | . | TRBV7-8 | . | TGTGCCAGCAGCTTCAGAAGTTTTCGGTATGGCTACACCTTC | CASSFRSFRYGYTF
TRBJ1-5 | . | TRBV12-3/TRBV12-4 | . | TGTGCCAGCAGCAAAGGGGGGCCTAGCAATCAGCCCCTGCATTTT | CASSKGGPSNQPLHF
TRBJ2-7 | . | TRBV10-2 | . | TGCGCCAGCAGTGAGGAGCCCTATAGAACGGGGGGCGGCGAGCAGTACTTC | CASSEEPYRTGGGEQYF
TRBJ1-1 | TRBD1 | TRBV6-1 | medium-sized | TGTGCCAGCAGTGAAGGCAGGGGACAGGGGAGAACTGAAGCTTTCTTT | CASSEGRGQGRTEAFF
TRBJ2-5 | . | TRBV6-6 | many | TGTGCCAGCAGTTACTCGGCCGGGGCTCTCCAAGAGACCCAGTACTTC | CASSYSAGALQETQYF
TRBJ2-1 | TRBD2 | TRBV6-1 | . | TGTGCCAGCAATCCGGGACTAGCGGGAGGCAATGAGCAGTTCTTC | CASNPGLAGGNEQFF
TRBJ1-3 | TRBD1 | TRBV7-6 | . | TGTGCTAGCAGCCCCTACACTGGACAGGCTGGAAACACCATATATTTT | CASSPYTGQAGNTIYF
TRBJ2-1 | TRBD2 | TRBV6-1 | many | TGTGCCAGCAGTGAAGCTGGCGGGCTAGCGGGAGGCAATGAGCAGTTCTTC | CASSEAGGLAGGNEQFF
TRBJ2-5 | TRBD2 | TRBV4-1 | few | TGCGCCAGCAGCCAAGAAGGGACACTAGCGGGAGAGACCCAGTACTTC | CASSQEGTLAGETQYF
TRBJ2-7 | . | TRBV7-8 | once | TGTGCCAGCAGCTCCTCCTCGGAAGGGGCCTACGAGCAGTACTTC | CASSSSSEGAYEQYF
TRBJ2-7 | . | TRBV7-2 | . | TGTGCCAGCAGCTTGGGCGTCAGCTCCTACAATGAGCAGTACTTC | CASSLGVSSYNEQYF
TRBJ2-2 | TRBD2 | TRBV6-6 | . | TGTGCCAGCAGTTACGCTAGCGGGGGTCAAACCGGGGAGCTGTTTTTT | CASSYASGGQTGELFF
TRBJ2-5 | TRBD2 | TRBV7-6 | . | TGTGCCAGCAGCTCTCCTCGACTAGCGGGGCAGGGGACCCAGTACTTC | CASSSPRLAGQGTQYF
TRBJ2-1 | TRBD2 | TRBV7-2 | medium-sized | TGTGCCAGCAGCTTTGCCGGGACTAGCGGGATCGTTAATGAGCAGTTCTTC | CASSFAGTSGIVNEQFF
TRBJ1-2 | . | TRBV6-5 | . | TGTGCCAGCAGTTCAGGGAACTATGGCTACACCTTC | CASSSGNYGYTF
TRBJ1-4 | . | TRBV4-1 | . | TGCGCCAGCAGCCAAGTCCAGTTGGCTAATGAAAAACTGTTTTTT | CASSQVQLANEKLFF
TRBJ2-6 | TRBD2 | TRBV12-5 | . | TGTGCTAGTGGCCTGGGGGGGGGCTCTGGGGCCAACGTCCTGACTTTC | CASGLGGGSGANVLTF
TRBJ2-7 | . | TRBV6-5 | many | TGTGCCAGCAGTTACTCGTCAACAGGGACCTACGAGCAGTACTTC | CASSYSSTGTYEQYF
TRBJ2-4 | . | TRBV6-1 | many | TGTGCCAGCAGTTCGGTCGGAAATCAGTACTTC | CASSSVGNQYF
TRBJ2-2 | . | TRBV7-2 | few | TGTGCCAGCAGCTTAACGGGACATCCGAACACCGGGGAGCTGTTTTTT | CASSLTGHPNTGELFF
TRBJ2-1 | . | TRBV7-3 | few | TGTGCCAGCAGCTTCGGGGGAAACAATGAGCAGTTCTTC | CASSFGGNNEQFF
TRBJ1-2 | TRBD1 | TRBV6-1 | large | TGTGCCAGCAGTTATGGGACAGGGGGCGAAAGGGCCGGCTACACCTTC | CASSYGTGGERAGYTF
TRBJ2-3 | TRBD2 | TRBV6-6 | medium-sized | TGTGCCAGCAGTTACACTAGCGGGGGGTCGGATACGCAGTATTTT | CASSYTSGGSDTQYF
TRBJ2-7 | . | TRBV7-6 | medium-sized | TGTGCCAGCAGCGCGACGAGGAGGGACAATGAGCAGTACTTC | CASSATRRDNEQYF
TRBJ2-1 | . | TRBV6-2/TRBV6-3 | . | TGTGCCAGCAGCTACTCTCAGCGGGAGCAGTTCTTC | CASSYSQREQFF
TRBJ2-5 | TRBD2 | TRBV5-3 | once | TGTGCCAGCAGCGCGGGACTAGCGGGACGGGAGCAGTACTTC | CASSAGLAGREQYF
TRBJ2-1 | TRBD2 | TRBV6-1 | many | TGTGCCAGCAACCGGGGGGAGGACAATGAGCAGTTCTTC | CASNRGEDNEQFF